The clone carrying this T cell receptor (beta chain) was found many times. These data are taken from a study of beta chain features in type 1 diabetes. Expressed TCRB transcripts got sequenced, as all isolated RNA was reverse transcribed. The protocol was immunoSEQ multiplex PCR, while the TCRdb copy is restricted to in-frame clones and leaves out a portion. The table lists under 800,000 clones, 15% to 17% of them singletons. CDR3 length: 15 amino acids. Per the germline V gene, CDR1 is SEHNR and CDR2 is FQNEAQ (reference sequence). V lost 1 base and J 7 bases, leaving 16 bases between the germline ends.

Sequenced material: naive CD4+ T cells from blood. This chain links TRBV7-9 with TRBJ2-5, with TRBD1 as a possible D gene (6 bases). The receptor comes from a man aged 18 to 30 in good health. CDR3 sequence: CASSLGPNRVRTQYF. The CDR3 bases are TGTGCCAGCAGCTTAGGACCGAACAGGGTCCGGACCCAGTACTTC.